The clone carrying this T cell receptor (beta chain) was detected many times. Its target is unknown. The sample comes from a study of Graves' ophthalmopathy and Graves' hyperthyroidism. From germline, CDR1 is KGHSH and CDR2 LQKENI. The CDR3 is made up of 14 amino acids. J lost 5 bases, V lost 6 bases, and 6 bases had no gene match. TCR beta CDR3 amplification used RNA transcripts. After a first-round RT-PCR with HTBI primers, a second-round multiplex PCR was run. MiXCR, applied by TCRdb to the multiplex PCR reads, yields one record per CDR3 protein. The data show hundreds of thousands of distinct CDR3 sequences, approximately 40% seen once. Among the exclusions were patients with other autoimmune diseases, uncontrolled infections, pregnancy or lactation. Points from the study as a whole: Ophthalmopathy and stable hyperthyroidism were discriminated by a 13-signature model, with roughly 88% sensitivity and approximately 78% specificity. Most expanded clonotypes from thyroid (those above 0.001 frequency) were also found in blood.

The clonotype was recovered from an adult man with Graves' ophthalmopathy. J is TRBJ2-5 and V is TRBV18, with 10 bases matching TRBD2. The specimen sequenced was peripheral blood. This chain's CDR3 is CASSGTSETETQYF. CDR3 bases: TGTGCCAGCTCGGGGACTAGCGAGACGGAGACCCAGTACTTC.